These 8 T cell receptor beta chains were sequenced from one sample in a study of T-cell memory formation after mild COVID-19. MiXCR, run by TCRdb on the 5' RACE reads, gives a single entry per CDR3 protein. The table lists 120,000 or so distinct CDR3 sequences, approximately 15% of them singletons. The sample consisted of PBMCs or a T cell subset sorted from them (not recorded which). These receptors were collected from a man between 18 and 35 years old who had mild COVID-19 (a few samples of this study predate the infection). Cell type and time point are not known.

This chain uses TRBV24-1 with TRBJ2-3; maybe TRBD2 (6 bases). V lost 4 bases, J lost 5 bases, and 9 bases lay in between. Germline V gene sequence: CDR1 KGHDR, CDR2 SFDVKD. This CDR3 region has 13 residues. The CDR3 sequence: CATSDPGGDTQYF. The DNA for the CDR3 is TGTGCCACCAGTGACCCCGGGGGAGATACGCAGTATTTT.

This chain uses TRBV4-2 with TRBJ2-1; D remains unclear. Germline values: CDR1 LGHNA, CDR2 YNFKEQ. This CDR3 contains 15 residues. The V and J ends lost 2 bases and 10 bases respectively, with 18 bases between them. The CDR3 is CASSQPNEIAFEQFF. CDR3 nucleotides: TGTGCCAGCAGCCAACCCAATGAAATAGCATTCGAGCAGTTCTTC.

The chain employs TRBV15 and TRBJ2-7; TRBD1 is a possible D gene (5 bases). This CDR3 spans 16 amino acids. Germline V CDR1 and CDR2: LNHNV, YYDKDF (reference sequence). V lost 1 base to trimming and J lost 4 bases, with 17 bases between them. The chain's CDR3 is CATSRVKTQGGYEQYF. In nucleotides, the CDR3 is TGTGCCACCAGCAGAGTTAAGACGCAGGGCGGATACGAGCAGTACTTC.

CDR3 in DNA: TGCGCCAGCAGCTCGTGGACAGACTCCTACGAGCAGTACTTC. It encodes CASSSWTDSYEQYF. The chain joins TRBV5-1 to TRBJ2-7; a possible D gene is TRBD1 (6 bases). This CDR3 has 14 amino acids. Germline lookup yields CDR1 SGHRS and CDR2 YFSETQ. The ends were cut back, 3 bases at V and 0 bases at J, with 10 bases in the middle. The entire variable domain, with the rest obtained from reference TRBV5-1 and TRBJ2-7, is as follows: KAGVTQTPRYLIKTRGQQVTLSCSPISGHRSVSWYQQTPGQGLQFLFEYFSETQRNKGNFPGRFSGRQFSNSRSEMNVSTLELGDSALYLCASSSWTDSYEQYFGPGTRLTVT.

CDR3 sequence reads: CSVVTRGVETQYF. In DNA, the CDR3 is TGCAGCGTTGTAACCAGGGGGGTAGAGACCCAGTACTTC. The chain recombines TRBV29-1 with TRBJ2-5, with D possibly matching TRBD1 (7 bases). Per germline, CDR1 SQVTM and CDR2 ANQGSEA. The CDR3 extends over 13 amino acids. V was trimmed by 4 bases and J by 4 bases, leaving 13 bases between them.

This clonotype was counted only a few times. The CDR3 DNA reads as TGTGCCACCCAAACAGGGCCGGACACTGAAGCTTTCTTT. It encodes CATQTGPDTEAFF. The chain has TRBV6-1 and TRBJ1-1, with a possible D match to TRBD1 (6 bases). The V and J ends lost 10 bases and 3 bases respectively, with 15 bases between them. Germline assignment: CDR1 MNHNS and CDR2 SASEGT. This CDR3 is 13 amino acids long.

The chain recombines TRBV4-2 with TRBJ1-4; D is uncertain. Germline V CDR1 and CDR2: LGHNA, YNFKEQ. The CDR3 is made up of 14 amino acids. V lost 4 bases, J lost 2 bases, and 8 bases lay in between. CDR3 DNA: TGTGCCAGCAGCCCTAGGTTCACTAATGAAAAACTGTTTTTT. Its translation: CASSPRFTNEKLFF.

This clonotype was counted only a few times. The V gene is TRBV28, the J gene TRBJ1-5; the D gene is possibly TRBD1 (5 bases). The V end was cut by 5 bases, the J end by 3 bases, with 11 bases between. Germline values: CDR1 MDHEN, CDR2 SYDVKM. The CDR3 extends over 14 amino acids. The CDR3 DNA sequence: TGTGCCAGCAGTCCCGGGGGGGTCAATCAGCCCCAGCATTTT. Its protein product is CASSPGGVNQPQHF. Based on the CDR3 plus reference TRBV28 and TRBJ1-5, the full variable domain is DVKVTQSSRYLVKRTGEKVFLECVQDMDHENMFWYRQDPGLGLRLIYFSYDVKMKEKGDIPEGYSVSREKKERFSLILESASTNQTSMYLCASSPGGVNQPQHFGDGTRLSIL.